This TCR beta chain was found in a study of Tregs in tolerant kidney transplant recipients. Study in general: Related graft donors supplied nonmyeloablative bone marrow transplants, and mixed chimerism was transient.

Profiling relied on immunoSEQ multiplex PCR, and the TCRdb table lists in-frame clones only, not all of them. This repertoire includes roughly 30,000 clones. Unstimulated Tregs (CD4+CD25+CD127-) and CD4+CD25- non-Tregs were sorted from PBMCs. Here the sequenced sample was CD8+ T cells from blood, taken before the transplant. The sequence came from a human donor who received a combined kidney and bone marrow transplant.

This chain's CDR3 is CAISERGFTEAFF. CDR3 DNA (partial): TGTGCCATCAGTGAGCGGGGGTTCACTGAA. The chain uses TRBV10-3 and TRBJ1-1; D perhaps matches TRBD1 (5 bases). The read halts 3 residues ahead of the CDR3 end, with the missing end drawn from the germline J gene. V was shortened by 2 bases and J by 4 bases, with 8 bases between the two germline ends. Germline assignment: CDR1 ENHRY and CDR2 SYGVKD. This CDR3 region has 13 residues.